Presented here are 6 T cell receptor beta chains from one specimen sequenced in a study of molecular identifiers for immune sequencing clone quantification. TCRdb reprocessed the PCR reads via MiXCR and lists one record per CDR3 protein. The sample includes 85,000 to 100,000 distinct CDR3 sequences, 20% to 25% seen only once; the top ten take 0.94%. Material for sequencing was naive CD8+ T cells from blood, with Jurkat cell RNA spiked in. Subset: FACS-sorted CD8+CD4-CCR7+CD45RA+ naive T cells. These receptor sequences come from a human donor in good health. Some libraries in this study had Jurkat cell RNA spiked in.

This clonotype was recorded many times. The chain links TRBV7-2 to TRBJ2-7; TRBD2 is a possible D gene (5 bases). Germline V CDR1 and CDR2: SGHTA, FQGNSA. V was pared by 4 bases and J by 4 bases, with 11 bases between. CDR3 length: 13 amino acids. The CDR3 region has the DNA TGTGCCAGCAGCTCCGACCTAGCTTACGAGCAGTACTTC. As protein: CASSSDLAYEQYF.

Of note for this clonotype: The junction and the germline gene differ at one end; a read error may be behind it. The chain combines TRBV11-2 with TRBJ2-1; 8 bases line up with TRBD2. The CDR3 spans 15 residues. CDR1 and CDR2 from the germline V gene are SGHAT and FQNNGV. CDR3 bases: TGTGCCGGCAGCCCGATAGCGGGACCCCACAATGAGCAGTTCTTC. Its translation: CAGSPIAGPHNEQFF.

This clonotype was seen more than once but under ten times. The J gene is TRBJ1-2, the V gene TRBV7-9, with D possibly being TRBD1 (5 bases). V was clipped by 3 bases and J by 4 bases, with 9 bases between them. CDR3 length: 13 residues. The germline gives CDR1 SEHNR, CDR2 FQNEAQ (reference sequence). CDR3 sequence reads: CASSFRDGYGYTF. CDR3 coding DNA: TGTGCCAGCAGCTTCCGGGACGGCTATGGCTACACCTTC. Complete variable domain (other parts from reference TRBV7-9 and TRBJ1-2): DTGVSQNPRHKITKRGQNVTFRCDPISEHNRLYWYRQTLGQGPEFLTYFQNEAQLEKSRLLSDRFSAERPKGSFSTLEIQRTEQGDSAMYLCASSFRDGYGYTFGSGTRLTVV.

Remarks on this clonotype: A much larger clone sits a single nucleotide away, making a read error possible. V and J are TRBV2 and TRBJ2-1; D is perhaps TRBD2 (5 bases). CDR3 size: 15 residues. Germline V gene sequence: CDR1 SNHLY, CDR2 FYNNEI. DNA of the CDR3: TGTGCCAGCAGTGAAAGGTTCGTCGGGGTAAATGAGCAGGTCTTC. Its translation: CASSERFVGVNEQVF.

Regarding this clonotype: This may be a read error, as it is one base from a much larger clone. The chain is built from TRBV6-6 and TRBJ2-7; perhaps TRBD2 as D (6 bases). Trimming took off 2 bases at V and 3 bases at J, with 14 bases between the two ends. CDR3 size: 15 residues. The germline V gene has CDR1 MNHNY and CDR2 SVGAGI (reference sequence). The CDR3 DNA reads TGTGCCAGCAGTTACCCGGCTAGCGCCTTCTACGAGCAGTACTTC. Translation gives CASSYPASAFYEQYF.

This clonotype was recorded many times. The V and J genes are TRBV7-9 and TRBJ2-7; 13 bases are shared with TRBD2. Per germline, CDR1 SEHNR and CDR2 FQNEAQ (reference sequence). This CDR3 is 17 amino acids long. V was clipped by 5 bases and J by 5 bases; unmatched bases: 12. The CDR3 reads CASSPGLAGPEGDEQYF. The DNA of the CDR3 is TGTGCCAGCAGCCCGGGACTAGCGGGACCCGAGGGGGACGAGCAGTACTTC.